Included here is one T cell receptor beta chain sequence, with context. Its antigen is unknown. The sample originates from a study of T cells in localized non-small cell lung cancer. Overall study findings and caveats: Appearing in adjacent lung were a median roughly 59 of the top 100 tumor clones. It remains possible that heterogeneity exists, since only one tumor region was sequenced. Those with higher blood T cell density had longer overall survival. In uninvolved adjacent lung, T cell clonality reached its highest value, exceeding tumor.

The protocol was immunoSEQ multiplex PCR, while the TCRdb copy is restricted to in-frame clones and leaves out a portion. Of about 33,000 clones listed, roughly 77% are singletons. V dropped 1 base and J dropped 4 bases, with 5 bases sitting between them. Germline CDR1 SGDLS, CDR2 YYNGEE. CDR3 length: 12 amino acids. The rearrangement links TRBV9 to TRBJ2-5; D gene unclear. The origin of this receptor is a male donor at least 60 years old with stage III squamous cell lung carcinoma. Sequencing was performed on peripheral blood, taken before any cancer treatment. CDR3 DNA: TGTGCCAGCAGCGTATGGGGAGAGACCCAGTACTTC. Translated, it gives CASSVWGETQYF.